This passage covers 5 T cell receptor beta chains from one sample sequenced in a study of blood T cell repertoires in COVID-19. Clones were read by immunoSEQ multiplex PCR, and TCRdb kept only the in-frame ones, dropping some. The sample has about 40,000 clones, about 85% seen once. The sample consisted of peripheral blood. These receptors were collected from a man aged 50-60 years in a cohort sampled during active COVID-19.

The chain combines TRBV6-5 with TRBJ2-7; possibly TRBD2 for D (5 bases). V was cut by 8 bases and J by 5 bases, with 10 bases left in between. Germline values: CDR1 MNHEY, CDR2 SVGAGI. CDR3 length equals 11 residues. The CDR3 loop is CASLDYHEQYF. DNA for the CDR3: TGTGCCAGCCTAGACTACCACGAGCAGTACTTC.

The gene calls are TRBV6-2 or TRBV6-3 and TRBJ2-7; no definite D call. In germline, CDR1 is MNHEY, CDR2 SVGEGT. V was cut by 6 bases and J by 7 bases, with 13 bases left in between. The CDR3 loop spans 12 amino acids. The CDR3 protein is CASSHNTIEQYF. The DNA of the CDR3 is TGTGCCAGCAGCCACAATACAATAGAGCAGTACTTC.

V gene TRBV9 combines with J gene TRBJ2-1, with 13 positions matching TRBD2. The CDR3 extends over 16 amino acids. Trimming at V came to 3 bases and at J to 5 bases, leaving 5 bases not matched to a gene. CDR1 is SGDLS, CDR2 YYNGEE, per germline. The CDR3 sequence: CASSGGLAGSNNEQFF. CDR3 bases: TGTGCCAGCAGCGGGGGACTAGCGGGATCCAACAATGAGCAGTTCTTC.

This chain connects TRBV12-5 to TRBJ1-2; the match to TRBD1 covers 9 bases. The V gene's germline CDR1 is LGHNT and CDR2 FRNRAP. The CDR3 spans 15 residues. After removal of 1 base from V and 3 bases from J, the junction contained 3 bases not matched to a gene. The CDR3 reads CASGLADRGDYGYTF. CDR3 nucleotides: TGTGCTAGTGGTTTGGCGGACAGGGGAGACTATGGCTACACCTTC. The variable domain in full, completed from reference TRBV12-5 and TRBJ1-2, reads DARVTQTPRHKVTEMGQEVTMRCQPILGHNTVFWYRQTMMQGLELLAYFRNRAPLDDSGMPKDRFSAEMPDATLATLKIQPSEPRDSAVYFCASGLADRGDYGYTFGSGTRLTVV.

The chain is built from TRBV19 and TRBJ1-6; tentatively, D is TRBD1 (6 bases). The CDR3 length is 17 residues. V gave up 4 bases and J gave up 0 bases, with 13 bases separating them. The V gene's germline CDR1 is LNHDA and CDR2 SQIVND (reference sequence). The DNA of the CDR3 is TGTGCCAGTAGTAGAAGACAGGAGAGCTCCTATAATTCACCCCTCCACTTT. Its translation is CASSRRQESSYNSPLHF.